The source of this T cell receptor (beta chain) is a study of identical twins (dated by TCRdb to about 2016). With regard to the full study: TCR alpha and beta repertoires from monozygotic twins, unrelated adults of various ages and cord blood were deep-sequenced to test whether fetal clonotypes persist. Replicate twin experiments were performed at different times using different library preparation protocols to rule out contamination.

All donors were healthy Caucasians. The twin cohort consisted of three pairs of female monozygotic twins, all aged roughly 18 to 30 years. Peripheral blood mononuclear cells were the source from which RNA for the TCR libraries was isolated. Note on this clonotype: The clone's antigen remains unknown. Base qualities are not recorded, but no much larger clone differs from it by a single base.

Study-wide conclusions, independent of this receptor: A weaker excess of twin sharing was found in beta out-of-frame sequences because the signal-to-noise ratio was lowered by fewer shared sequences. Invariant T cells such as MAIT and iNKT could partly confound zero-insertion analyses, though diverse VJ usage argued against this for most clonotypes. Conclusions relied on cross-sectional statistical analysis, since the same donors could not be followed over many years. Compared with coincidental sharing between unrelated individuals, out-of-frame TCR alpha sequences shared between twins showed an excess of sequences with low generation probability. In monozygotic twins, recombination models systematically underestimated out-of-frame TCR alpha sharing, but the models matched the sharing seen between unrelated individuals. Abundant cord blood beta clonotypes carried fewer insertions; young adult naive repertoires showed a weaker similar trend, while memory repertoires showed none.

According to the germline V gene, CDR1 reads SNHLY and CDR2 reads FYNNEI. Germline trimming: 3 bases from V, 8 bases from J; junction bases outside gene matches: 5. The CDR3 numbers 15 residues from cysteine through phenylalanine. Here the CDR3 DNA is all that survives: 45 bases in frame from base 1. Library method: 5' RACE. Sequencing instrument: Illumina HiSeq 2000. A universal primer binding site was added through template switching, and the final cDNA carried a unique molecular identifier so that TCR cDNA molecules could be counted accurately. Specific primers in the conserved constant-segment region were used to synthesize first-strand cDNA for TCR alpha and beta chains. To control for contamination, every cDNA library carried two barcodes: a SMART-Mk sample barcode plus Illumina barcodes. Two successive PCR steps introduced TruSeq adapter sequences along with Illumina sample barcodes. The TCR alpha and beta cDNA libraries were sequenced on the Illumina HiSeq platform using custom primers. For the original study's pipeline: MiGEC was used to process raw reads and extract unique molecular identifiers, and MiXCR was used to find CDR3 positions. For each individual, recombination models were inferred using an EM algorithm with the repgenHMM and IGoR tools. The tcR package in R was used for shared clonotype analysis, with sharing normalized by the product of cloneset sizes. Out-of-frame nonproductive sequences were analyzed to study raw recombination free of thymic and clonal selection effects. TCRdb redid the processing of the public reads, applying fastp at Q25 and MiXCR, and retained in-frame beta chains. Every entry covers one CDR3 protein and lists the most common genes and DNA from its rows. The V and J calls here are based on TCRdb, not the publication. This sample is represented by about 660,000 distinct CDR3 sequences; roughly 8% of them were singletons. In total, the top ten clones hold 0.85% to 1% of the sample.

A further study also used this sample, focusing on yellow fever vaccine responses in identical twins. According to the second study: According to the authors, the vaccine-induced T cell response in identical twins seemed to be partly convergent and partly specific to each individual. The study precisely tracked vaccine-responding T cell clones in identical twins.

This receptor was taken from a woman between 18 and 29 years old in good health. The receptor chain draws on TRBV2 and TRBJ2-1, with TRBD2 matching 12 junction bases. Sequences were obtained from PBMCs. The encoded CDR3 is CASSELASGGDEQFF. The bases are TGTGCCAGCAGTGAGTTGGCTAGCGGGGGGGATGAGCAGTTCTTC. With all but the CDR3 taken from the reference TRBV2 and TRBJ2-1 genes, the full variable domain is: EPEVTQTPSHQVTQMGQEVILRCVPISNHLYFYWYRQILGQKVEFLVSFYNNEISEKSEIFDDQFSVERPDGSNFTLKIRSTKLEDSAMYFCASSELASGGDEQFFGPGTRLTVL.